The rows below give T cell receptor beta chains drawn from one sample of a study of T cell responses to AZD1222 COVID-19 vaccine. Only in-frame clones appear in the TCRdb table, and some are missing; sequencing was by immunoSEQ multiplex PCR. The data show 95,000 to 150,000 clones, approximately 90% seen once. Source: peripheral blood, taken on day 0 of AZD1222 vaccination. Receptors originate from an adult in good health. The CDR3 runs from the conserved cysteine through the conserved F or W. D genes are given only for firm matches. Not all rows give a size; the values are once, few, many and, for expanded clones, a class.

TRBD2	TRBJ2-3	.	TRBV5-1	TGCGCCAGCAGCTGGAGCGGGAGGAGCACAGATACGCAGTATTTT	CASSWSGRSTDTQYF
TRBD1	TRBJ2-7	few	TRBV28	TGTGCCAGCAGAGACGGACAGGGAATATCCTACGAGCAGTACTTC	CASRDGQGISYEQYF
.	TRBJ1-5	.	TRBV6-1	TGTGCCAGCAGTGAACGAGACAGCGGGGTGAATCAGCCCCAGCATTTT	CASSERDSGVNQPQHF
.	TRBJ2-5	.	TRBV15	TGTGCCACCAGCAGACCCCGCGGAGGGGGCTCGACCCAGTACTTC	CATSRPRGGGSTQYF
.	TRBJ1-3	.	TRBV5-1	TGCGCCAGCAGCTTGGCCGGCCGCGGAAACACCATATATTTT	CASSLAGRGNTIYF
TRBD1	TRBJ2-6	.	TRBV3-1/TRBV3-2	TGTGCCAGCAGGACAACGACAGGGACCGGGGCCAACGTCCTGACTTTC	CASRTTTGTGANVLTF
.	TRBJ2-2	.	TRBV5-8	TGTGCCAGCAGCTTGAGAAGGGTGGTGGACACCGGGGAGCTGTTTTTT	CASSLRRVVDTGELFF
TRBD2	TRBJ2-5	.	TRBV29-1	TGCAGCGCCCCCGGGGAGGGGATACAAGAGACCCAGTACTTC	CSAPGEGIQETQYF
.	TRBJ1-6	.	TRBV10-3	TGTGCCATGCGGGGAGGGATTGGGTCACCCCTCCACTTT	CAMRGGIGSPLHF
.	TRBJ1-2	.	TRBV5-1	TGCGCCAGCAGCTTGGATACAGGGTTCTATGGCTACACCTTC	CASSLDTGFYGYTF
.	TRBJ2-7	.	TRBV23-1	TGCGCCAGCAGTCAATCCCCCCAGGCCTACGAGCAGTACTTC	CASSQSPQAYEQYF
.	TRBJ1-2	.	TRBV5-1	TGCGCCAGCAGCTTGGAAGGGGGGACTAACTATGGCTACACCTTC	CASSLEGGTNYGYTF
TRBD1	TRBJ1-6	once	TRBV27	TGTGCCAGCAGTACACCGACAGGGATTAATTCACCCCTCCACTTT	CASSTPTGINSPLHF
TRBD1	TRBJ1-5	.	TRBV10-3	TGTGCCATCTCCCCGACAGGGGGCCATCAGCCCCAGCATTTT	CAISPTGGHQPQHF
TRBD2	TRBJ2-4	.	TRBV6-2/TRBV6-3	TGTGCCAGCAGCCCGGGACTAGCGGGAGAGGGGGGCAAAAACATTCAGTACTTC	CASSPGLAGEGGKNIQYF
.	TRBJ2-7	.	TRBV27	TGTGCCAGCAGTTTATTTACAGGTCTTAGGGCCTACGAGCAGTACTTC	CASSLFTGLRAYEQYF
TRBD2	TRBJ2-7	.	TRBV27	TGTGCCAGCAGTTACTCTAGCGGGAGGCCGACCTACGAGCAGTACTTC	CASSYSSGRPTYEQYF
.	TRBJ2-2	.	TRBV15	TGTGCCACCAGCAGAGCGCGGGAGAACACCGGGGAGCTGTTTTTT	CATSRARENTGELFF
TRBD1	TRBJ1-1	.	TRBV7-8	TGTGCCAGCAGGGAAACAGGGGCCGCGAACACTGAAGCTTTCTTT	CASRETGAANTEAFF
TRBD1	TRBJ1-6	.	TRBV19	TGTGCCAGTAGTCCCACAGGGGGCTGGGGTAATTCACCCCTCCACTTT	CASSPTGGWGNSPLHF
.	TRBJ2-2	.	TRBV27	TGTGCCAGCAGTATTCGGGGTTCAAACACCGGGGAGCTGTTTTTT	CASSIRGSNTGELFF
.	TRBJ2-5	.	TRBV2	TGTGCCAGAGGTGCAAAAGAGACCCAGTACTTC	CARGAKETQYF
TRBD2	TRBJ2-1	.	TRBV3-1/TRBV3-2	TGTGCCAGCAGCCAAAGGTCCGGGACTAGCGGGAGTAGTGAGCAGTTCTTC	CASSQRSGTSGSSEQFF
TRBD1	TRBJ1-4	once	TRBV11-2	TGTGCCAGCAGCTTACGGGGACAGGGTAATGAAAAACTGTTTTTT	CASSLRGQGNEKLFF
TRBD2	TRBJ2-7	.	TRBV7-8	TGTGCCTCGGCTAAAGCGGGGACCACCTCCTACGAGCAGTACTTC	CASAKAGTTSYEQYF
TRBD1	TRBJ1-5	.	TRBV2	TGTGCCAGCAGTTCAACAGGGGGCAGCAATCAGCCCCAGCATTTT	CASSSTGGSNQPQHF
TRBD1	TRBJ1-5	.	TRBV19	TGTGCCAGTAACGAGGGGGCGAGTAGACAGCCCCAGCATTTT	CASNEGASRQPQHF
.	TRBJ1-3	.	TRBV28	TGTGCCAGCAGTTTAGTGGGGGTCTACACCATATATTTT	CASSLVGVYTIYF
TRBD1	TRBJ2-7	.	TRBV10-2	TGCGCCAGCAGTGGAAATGGACAGGGCTACGAGCAGTACTTC	CASSGNGQGYEQYF
.	TRBJ1-3	.	TRBV5-1	TGCGCCAGCAGCTTGGTTGGGGACAACTCTGGAAACACCATATATTTT	CASSLVGDNSGNTIYF
.	TRBJ1-1	.	TRBV4-2	TGTGCCAGCAGCCAAGAAGGGGGGAACACTGAAGCTTTCTTT	CASSQEGGNTEAFF
TRBD1	TRBJ1-2	.	TRBV11-2	TGTGCCAGCAGCTTATCAACAGGGGGCCCCTATGGCTACACCTTC	CASSLSTGGPYGYTF
.	TRBJ2-7	once	TRBV15	TGTGCCACCAGCAGAGCTCGGTCCTACGAGCAGTACTTC	CATSRARSYEQYF
TRBD1	TRBJ2-7	.	TRBV5-4	TGTGCCAGCAGCTTGGACCCAGGGGGCATACACGAGCAGTACTTC	CASSLDPGGIHEQYF
.	TRBJ1-2	.	TRBV12-5	TGTGCTAGTGGTCAGGACAGCTATGGCTACACCTTC	CASGQDSYGYTF
TRBD1	TRBJ1-5	.	TRBV5-6	TGTGCCAGCAGCTTACAGGGGGGACAGCCCCAGCATTTT	CASSLQGGQPQHF
.	TRBJ2-7	.	TRBV11-2	TGTGCCAGCAGCTTAAACCAGTTACCCGGGACTTCCTACTCCTACGAGCAGTACTTC	CASSLNQLPGTSYSYEQYF
.	TRBJ2-5	.	TRBV28	TGTGCCACTCGCGGACCAAGGGTAGAGACCCAGTACTTC	CATRGPRVETQYF
.	TRBJ1-1	.	TRBV28	TGTGCCAGCAGTGCAAACAGGGAGACTGAAGCTTTCTTT	CASSANRETEAFF
TRBD2	TRBJ2-4	.	TRBV2	TGTGCCAGCAGAGAGGGAGGGGCGTCAGCCAAAAACATTCAGTACTTC	CASREGGASAKNIQYF
TRBD1	TRBJ1-2	.	TRBV5-1	TGCGCCAGCAGCCCAGTGCAGACAGGGGGGGTTGGCTACACCTTC	CASSPVQTGGVGYTF
.	TRBJ2-1	.	TRBV28	TGTGCCAGCAGTTTTCCACCCGGGATCGACGATGAGCAGTTCTTC	CASSFPPGIDDEQFF
TRBD1	TRBJ1-1	.	TRBV19	TGTGCCGGCAGGACAGGACCGAACACTGAAGCTTTCTTT	CAGRTGPNTEAFF
TRBD1	TRBJ1-6	.	TRBV28	TGTGCCAGCAGGGGGACAGGGGAGCATTCACCCCTCCACTTT	CASRGTGEHSPLHF
TRBD2	TRBJ2-3	.	TRBV14	TGTGCCAGCAGCCAAGTATTAACGGGACTAGTCACAGATACGCAGTATTTT	CASSQVLTGLVTDTQYF
TRBD2	TRBJ2-3	.	TRBV27	TGTGCCAGCACGACGGGACTAGCGGACACAGATACGCAGTATTTT	CASTTGLADTDTQYF
.	TRBJ2-1	few	TRBV7-9	TGTGCCAGCAGCTACGTGGCGGATGAGCAGTTCTTC	CASSYVADEQFF
.	TRBJ2-5	.	TRBV5-1	TGCGCCAGCAGCTTGCTAGGAGCCCAAGAGACCCAGTACTTC	CASSLLGAQETQYF
.	TRBJ2-7	few	TRBV11-2	TGTGCCAGCAGCTTAAAGGTCGGGGGTACCGAGCAGTACTTC	CASSLKVGGTEQYF
.	TRBJ2-7	.	TRBV13	TGTGCCAGCACCTCAAGGGGTTACGAGCAGTACTTC	CASTSRGYEQYF
.	TRBJ2-7	.	TRBV2	TGTGCCAGCAGCCCCCGAGACCTGGGTAACTACGAGCAGTACTTC	CASSPRDLGNYEQYF
.	TRBJ1-3	once	TRBV19	TGTGCCAGTACTATAGCCGGCAACTCTGGAAACACCATATATTTT	CASTIAGNSGNTIYF
.	TRBJ1-3	.	TRBV5-1	TGCGCCAGCAGCTTGGAAGGCGGCTCTGGAAACACCATATATTTT	CASSLEGGSGNTIYF
TRBD2	TRBJ2-1	.	TRBV10-2	TGCGCCAGCAGCGACTATAGCGGGAGCGGCTACAATGAGCAGTTCTTC	CASSDYSGSGYNEQFF
TRBD1	TRBJ2-7	.	TRBV7-8	TGTGCCAGCAGCTCCTGTGCAACAGGGGAATGTCCCTACGAGCAGTACTTC	CASSSCATGECPYEQYF
.	TRBJ1-3	.	TRBV29-1	TGCAGCGTCACCGCGGACGGCACCATATATTTT	CSVTADGTIYF
TRBD1	TRBJ2-7	.	TRBV30	TGTGCCTGGACCTCAGACAGGGGCTCCTACGAGCAGTACTTC	CAWTSDRGSYEQYF